This T cell receptor beta chain was captured in a study of cytomegalovirus exposure and HLA in healthy donors. General study points: A later examination showed that TCR association rates differed by HLA locus, with DRB1 most and HLA-C fewest.

In regard to this clone: What it recognizes is unknown.

The ends were cut back, 3 bases at V and 4 bases at J, with 6 bases in the middle. Germline V lookup: CDR1 SGHRS, CDR2 YFSETQ. The CDR3 totals 12 residues. The PCR contained 60 Vbeta and 13 Jbeta primers. Only in-frame clones appear in the TCRdb table, and some are missing; sequencing was by immunoSEQ multiplex PCR. Of under 200,000 clones in the sample, roughly 85% were seen once. The TCR was taken from a woman aged 50 to 65 in good health and CMV-seronegative. The chain couples TRBV5-1 to TRBJ2-3; D might be TRBD2 (5 bases). The specimen was PBMCs. The CDR3 region has the DNA TGCGCCAGCAGCTCGGACTCAGATACGCAGTATTTT. This gives the protein CASSSDSDTQYF.